The 19 T cell receptor beta chains listed next were all sequenced from one sample in a study of blood T cell repertoires in COVID-19. The assay was immunoSEQ multiplex PCR, and TCRdb's table has in-frame clones only and misses some. The sample includes 35,000 to 45,000 clones, approximately 80% of them seen just once. Input material: peripheral blood. These receptor sequences come from a man in his fifties or sixties with active COVID-19.

The V and J genes are TRBV12-3 or TRBV12-4 and TRBJ1-2; D gene uncertain. The CDR3 sequence is 13 residues long. V gave up 6 bases and J gave up 5 bases, with 13 bases separating them. As DNA, the CDR3 is TGTGCCAGCAGACCCAACCAGGTTTATGGCTACACCTTC. It encodes CASRPNQVYGYTF.

This clone was seen just once. One end of the junction fails to match germline, which may point to a read error. The chain joins TRBV18 to TRBJ2-3, with 9 bases identical to TRBD1. Germline V lookup: CDR1 KGHSH, CDR2 LQKENI. The CDR3 totals 13 residues. CDR3 in amino acids: CASSGQGTDTQYF. The CDR3 nucleotides read TGTGCCAGCTCGGGACAGGGCACGGATACGCAGTATTTT.

J is TRBJ2-5 and V is TRBV5-1; 11 bases line up with TRBD2. CDR3 length equals 15 residues. The V and J ends lost 3 bases and 2 bases, in that order; junction bases with no gene match: 3. Per germline, CDR1 SGHRS and CDR2 YFSETQ. This chain's CDR3 is CASSWGTSGQETQYF. The CDR3 region has the DNA TGCGCCAGCAGCTGGGGGACTAGCGGACAAGAGACCCAGTACTTC.

This chain uses TRBV2 with TRBJ1-1; 7 nucleotides match TRBD1. Germline V gene lookup returns CDR1 SNHLY and CDR2 FYNNEI. This CDR3 comprises 14 residues. With 2 bases clipped from V and 7 bases from J, the junction kept 7 bases outside the gene matches. The CDR3 reads CASSERQGQGEAFF. DNA for the CDR3: TGTGCCAGCAGTGAAAGACAGGGCCAGGGTGAAGCTTTCTTT.

The gene calls are TRBV6-2 or TRBV6-3 and TRBJ2-7; TRBD1 matches at 7 bases. Trimming cost V 2 bases and J 3 bases; bases outside gene matches: 7. There are 15 residues in the CDR3. CDR1 is MNHEY, CDR2 SVGEGT, per germline. The CDR3 sequence: CASSYGYRGYYEQYF. In DNA form, the CDR3 reads TGTGCCAGCAGTTACGGGTACAGGGGTTACTACGAGCAGTACTTC.

The chain combines TRBV7-9 with TRBJ1-2; D is possibly TRBD1 (5 bases). The V end lost 9 bases, the J end lost 4 bases, and 12 bases lay between the germline ends. The CDR3 runs 12 residues. CDR1 is SEHNR, CDR2 FQNEAQ, per germline (reference sequence). The CDR3 bases are TGTGCCAGTCTAGGGGAGGGCTATGGCTACACCTTC. This translates into CASLGEGYGYTF.

This clone was seen once. The rearrangement uses TRBV14 and TRBJ1-2; D is unclear. The CDR3 runs 14 residues. V lost 3 bases and J lost 2, with 10 bases in between. Germline V lookup: CDR1 SGHDN, CDR2 FVKESK. For the CDR3, the DNA is TGTGCCAGCAGCCAGTCGACATTAAACTATGGCTACACCTTC. Residues: CASSQSTLNYGYTF.

This chain links TRBV10-3 with TRBJ2-1; TRBD2 agrees at 10 bases. Germline CDR1 and CDR2: ENHRY and SYGVKD. Germline trimming cut 4 bases from V and 9 bases from J; bases unmatched to any gene: 6. The CDR3 totals 14 residues. Here the CDR3 reads CAISGTSGAGEQFF. CDR3 coding DNA: TGTGCCATCAGTGGGACTAGCGGCGCCGGTGAGCAGTTCTTC.

The chain employs TRBV5-4 and TRBJ2-7; 9 bases are a match to TRBD2. Looked up from germline, CDR1 is SGHNT and CDR2 is YYREEE (reference sequence). V lost 0 bases and J lost 4; bases outside the gene matches: 2. The CDR3 runs 14 residues. CDR3 coding DNA: TGTGCCAGCAGCTTGGGTAGCGGGAGTTACGAGCAGTACTTC. It translates to CASSLGSGSYEQYF.

The chain combines TRBV6-5 with TRBJ2-1; the D gene is possibly TRBD1 (6 bases). The V end was cut by 4 bases, the J end by 5 bases, with 12 bases between. Germline CDR1 MNHEY, CDR2 SVGAGI. The CDR3 spans 14 residues. Written as DNA, the CDR3 is TGTGCCAGCAGTTTTTTACAGGGTCACAATGAGCAGTTCTTC. Its translation is CASSFLQGHNEQFF.

This sequence joins TRBV3-1 (or the pseudogene TRBV3-2) and TRBJ1-5; D call uncertain. Between the trimmed V and J ends, which lost 0 bases and 4 bases, there was a span of 10 bases. Germline V CDR1 and CDR2: LGHDT, YNNKEL (reference sequence). There are 15 residues in the CDR3. Here the CDR3 reads CASSQDPMTNQPQHF. CDR3 bases: TGTGCCAGCAGCCAAGATCCGATGACTAATCAGCCCCAGCATTTT.

V usage is TRBV10-3 and J usage is TRBJ1-4; D ambiguous. V was cut by 6 bases and J by 4 bases, with 12 bases left in between. Germline V CDR1 and CDR2: ENHRY, SYGVKD. The CDR3 covers 14 residues. CDR3 bases: TGTGCCATCAGAAGCACAGCAGATAATGAAAAACTGTTTTTT. This encodes CAIRSTADNEKLFF.

In this sample, this clone turned up a few times. This CDR3 is CSVEEVRGTEAFF. The CDR3 region has the DNA TGCAGCGTTGAAGAAGTCAGGGGCACTGAAGCTTTCTTT. The chain has TRBV29-1 and TRBJ1-1; D possibly corresponds to TRBD1 (6 bases). Germline-derived CDR1 and CDR2 are SQVTM and ANQGSEA. Trimming left V 0 bases short and J 4 bases short, with 9 bases between. The CDR3 is 13 amino acids.

The chain couples TRBV3-1 (or the pseudogene TRBV3-2) to TRBJ2-5, with a tentative D call TRBD2 (7 bases). Germline CDR1 is LGHDT and CDR2 is YNNKEL (reference sequence). V gave up 4 bases and J gave up 5 bases, with 20 bases separating them. The CDR3 length is 16 residues. This CDR3 reads CASSPASLGGRETQYF. Written as DNA, the CDR3 is TGTGCCAGCAGCCCGGCGTCCCTGGGGGGGCGGGAGACCCAGTACTTC.

V gene TRBV27 combines with J gene TRBJ1-1, with D maybe TRBD1 (6 bases). Germline lookup yields CDR1 MNHEY and CDR2 SMNVEV (reference sequence). Trimming took off 3 bases at V and 5 bases at J, with 10 bases between the two ends. This CDR3 has 13 residues. The CDR3 DNA reads as TGTGCCAGCAGTTTGGGAGGGGGAACTGAAGCTTTCTTT. This encodes CASSLGGGTEAFF.

The genes are TRBV5-4 and TRBJ1-2; 9 bases fit TRBD1. Trimming removed 4 bases from V and 7 bases from J; junction bases left unmatched: 11. The CDR3 is 15 residues long. CDR1 and CDR2 from the germline V gene are SGHNT and YYREEE (reference sequence). The CDR3 DNA reads as TGTGCCAGCAGCGCCCGGGACAGGGACACTGCTGGCTACACCTTC. Its protein product is CASSARDRDTAGYTF.

The CDR3 sequence: CASSARAGRGGDYNTGELFF. CDR3 sequence (DNA): TGTGCCAGCAGTGCACGCGCAGGAAGAGGGGGCGACTACAACACCGGGGAGCTGTTTTTT. The chain joins TRBV27 to TRBJ2-2, with TRBD1 identical over 7 bases. The CDR3 sequence is 20 residues long. The V gene end was trimmed by 5 bases and the J gene end by 2 bases; junction bases not matched to a gene: 20. CDR1 and CDR2 from the germline V gene are MNHEY and SMNVEV (reference sequence).

The chain links TRBV5-4 to TRBJ2-5; D is possibly TRBD1 (5 bases). The germline gives CDR1 SGHNT, CDR2 YYREEE (reference sequence). This CDR3 is 16 amino acids long. Trimming shortened V by 0 bases and J by 5 bases, and 17 bases separated the two germline ends. CDR3 sequence reads: CASSLGVTALGETQYF. The CDR3, as DNA: TGTGCCAGCAGCTTGGGAGTGACAGCCTTGGGGGAGACCCAGTACTTC.

The chain is built from TRBV15 and TRBJ2-7; 10 nucleotides line up with TRBD1. Per germline, CDR1 LNHNV and CDR2 YYDKDF (reference sequence). The V gene end was trimmed by 0 bases and the J gene end by 7 bases; junction bases not matched to a gene: 9. The CDR3 extends over 16 amino acids. The CDR3 spells CATSRDILTGGSEQYF. DNA of the CDR3: TGTGCCACCAGCAGAGACATCCTGACAGGGGGCAGTGAGCAGTACTTC.